This T cell receptor beta chain emerged from a study of T-cell memory formation after mild COVID-19. Study-level background: There were largely donor-specific TCR clusters. Study outcomes and limitations: Clones shrinking from day 15 to 85 showed even CD4/CD8 mixes; later expanders tilted CD4+.

This clonotype was detected a few times. No antigen is known for it. V lost 6 bases to trimming and J lost 5 bases, with 10 bases between them. Looked up from germline, CDR1 is SEHNR and CDR2 is FQNEAQ (reference sequence). The CDR3 extends over 12 amino acids. TCRdb ran MiXCR on the 5' RACE reads and lists one entry per CDR3 protein. The data show about 350,000 distinct CDR3 sequences, 20% to 25% seen once. This clonotype was sampled from a man aged 18 to 35 who had mild COVID-19 (a few samples of this study predate the infection). Cell type and time point are not known. The specimen was PBMCs or a T cell subset sorted from them (not recorded which). This sequence joins TRBV7-9 and TRBJ2-5; D gene ambiguous. CDR3 nucleotides: TGTGCCAGCAGTCAAAGTCGGGAGACCCAGTACTTC. As protein: CASSQSRETQYF.